This TCR beta chain was recorded in a study of CD8 T cell repertoires and HIV-1 epitope variants. Study-level information: Each of Twenty-five Gag and Nef epitope peptides stimulated a separate culture. An uncultured baseline aliquot held 1M T cells. Controls were a CMV, EBV and flu peptide pool, Ebola AY9 negative control, and no-peptide well.

As for this clone: Its target is not known.

Trimming removed 4 bases from V and 4 bases from J, with 11 bases in between. The CDR3 extends over 13 amino acids. The germline V gene has CDR1 SGHDT and CDR2 YYEEEE. General study results and limits: Beta chains alone show antigen proliferation, not cytokine profile or function.

The repertoire was sequenced with immunoSEQ multiplex PCR; TCRdb's copy has only in-frame clones and lacks some. The repertoire holds tens of thousands of clones, with around 67% as singletons. The specimen was uncultured baseline CD8+ T cells from peripheral blood mononuclear cells (PBMCs). This TCR came from a male donor with HIV. The V call is TRBV5-6, the J call TRBJ1-1; D remains ambiguous. CDR3 in DNA: TGTGCCAGCAGCCTCGGTTGGCCCACTGAAGCTTTCTTT. It codes for CASSLGWPTEAFF.